This record concerns one TCR beta chain sequence. This sample was included in a study of blood T cells in healthy people across ages. The V end was cut by 6 bases, the J end by 1 base, with 16 bases between. The CDR3 sequence is 15 residues long. It was roughly 10 milliliters of peripheral blood that were drawn from each donor. A second PCR of about 6 to 11 cycles used a sample-barcoded 5' primer and a J-beta primer mix. One entry per CDR3 protein, called by TCRdb with MiXCR from the 5' RACE reads. The sample shows 1,100,000 or so distinct CDR3 sequences, around 43% of them seen only once. The sample comprised blood. The chain recombines TRBV12-3 or TRBV12-4 with TRBJ2-7; perhaps TRBD1 as D (6 bases). The receptor was isolated from a woman in her sixties in good health. For the CDR3, the DNA is TGTGCCAGCAGGCGAACAGGGTTGAGGTCCTACGAGCAGTACTTC. Protein: CASRRTGLRSYEQYF.